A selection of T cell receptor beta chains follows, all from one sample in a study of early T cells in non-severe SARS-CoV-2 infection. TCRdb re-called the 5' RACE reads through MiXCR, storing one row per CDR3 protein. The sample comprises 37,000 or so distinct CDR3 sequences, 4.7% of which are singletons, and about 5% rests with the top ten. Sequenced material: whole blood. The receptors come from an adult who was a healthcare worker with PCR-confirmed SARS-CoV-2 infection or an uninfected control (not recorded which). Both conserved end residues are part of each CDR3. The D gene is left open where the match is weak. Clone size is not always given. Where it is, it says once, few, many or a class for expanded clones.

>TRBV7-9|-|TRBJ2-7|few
CASSPNYQGNHEQYF
TGTGCCAGCAGCCCGAACTATCAGGGAAACCACGAGCAGTACTTC
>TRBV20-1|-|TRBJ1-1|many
CSAQLQVNTEAFF
TGCAGTGCCCAACTTCAGGTGAACACTGAAGCTTTCTTT
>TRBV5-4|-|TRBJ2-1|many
CASSLKSSEYNEQFF
TGTGCCAGCAGCTTGAAGTCTAGCGAGTACAATGAGCAGTTCTTC
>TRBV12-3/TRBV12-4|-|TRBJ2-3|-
CASSWGPSDTQYF
TGTGCCAGCAGTTGGGGGCCGTCAGATACGCAGTATTTT
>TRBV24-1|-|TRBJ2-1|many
CATSGTPGDEQFF
TGTGCCACCAGCGGGACTCCGGGGGATGAGCAGTTCTTC
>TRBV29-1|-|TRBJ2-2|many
CSGRDSHTGELFF
TGCAGTGGAAGGGACTCCCACACCGGGGAGCTGTTTTTT
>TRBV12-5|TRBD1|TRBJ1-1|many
CASGLARGREELEAFF
TGTGCTAGTGGTTTGGCCAGGGGGCGAGAAGAGTTAGAAGCTTTCTTT
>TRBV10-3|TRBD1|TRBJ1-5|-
CVISESRGQGWYSNQPQHF
TGTGTCATCAGTGAGTCGAGGGGACAGGGGTGGTATAGCAATCAGCCCCAGCATTTT
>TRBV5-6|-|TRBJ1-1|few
CASSLFQGPTEAFF
TGTGCCAGCAGCTTGTTCCAGGGGCCCACTGAAGCTTTCTTT
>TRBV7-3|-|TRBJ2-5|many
CASSLLNGETQYF
TGTGCCAGCAGCCTCCTCAATGGGGAGACCCAGTACTTC
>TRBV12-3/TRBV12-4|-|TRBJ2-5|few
CASSLAKETQYF
TGTGCCAGCAGTTTAGCCAAGGAGACCCAGTACTTC
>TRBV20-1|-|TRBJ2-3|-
CSARVPGFNTQYF
TGCAGTGCTAGAGTTCCCGGGTTTAATACGCAGTATTTT
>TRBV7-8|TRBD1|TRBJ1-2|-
CASSLAGTAGDYGYTF
TGTGCCAGCAGCTTAGCTGGGACAGCTGGAGACTATGGCTACACCTTC
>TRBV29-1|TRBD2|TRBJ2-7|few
CSVEGTSGALFGQYF
TGCAGCGTTGAGGGGACTAGCGGGGCGTTATTTGGGCAGTACTTC
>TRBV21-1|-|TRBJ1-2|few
CASSKAVPDGYTF
TGTGCCAGCAGCAAAGCAGTACCGGATGGCTACACCTTC
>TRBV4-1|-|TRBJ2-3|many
CASSQEDTDTQYF
TGCGCCAGCAGCCAAGAGGACACAGATACGCAGTATTTT
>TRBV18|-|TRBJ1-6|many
CASSPASEVNSPLHF
TGTGCCAGCTCACCAGCGTCTGAGGTGAATTCACCCCTCCACTTT
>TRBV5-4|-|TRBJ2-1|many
CASSSLDLGGYNEQFF
TGTGCCAGCAGCTCCTTGGACTTGGGGGGCTACAATGAGCAGTTCTTC
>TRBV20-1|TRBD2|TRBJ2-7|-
CSASSPLLAGANEQYF
TGCAGTGCTAGTTCACCCTTACTAGCGGGAGCCAACGAGCAGTACTTC
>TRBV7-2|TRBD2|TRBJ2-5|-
CASSLGLAGGLVETQYF
TGTGCCAGCAGCTTAGGGCTAGCGGGGGGGCTGGTAGAGACCCAGTACTTC